This T cell receptor (beta chain) was observed in a study of shared clonotypes between healthy human individuals. Assay used: immunoSEQ multiplex PCR; TCRdb lists only in-frame clones, some missing. The repertoire consists of more than 400,000 clones, with 70% to 80% occurring once and the leading ten covering 12%. Per germline, CDR1 SGHTA and CDR2 FQGNSA. This CDR3 contains 15 residues. Trimming took 0 bases from V and 3 from J, leaving 12 bases between them. The sequence derives from a woman between 40 and 55 years old in good health. Some clones in this sample may be carry-over from other donors' samples. Sequenced sample: PBMCs. The chain has TRBV7-2 and TRBJ2-7; D is unresolved. As DNA, the CDR3 is TGTGCCAGCAGCTTAGCTACGGGCAGCCTCTACGAGCAGTACTTC. It yields the protein CASSLATGSLYEQYF.